The 32 T cell receptor beta chains below come from one sample, sequenced in a study of memory CD4+ T cells and cytomegalovirus serostatus. Data came from immunoSEQ multiplex PCR; TCRdb stores just in-frame clones and leaves some out. In the table there are tens of thousands of clones, about 82% of which are singletons. Single viable CD3+CD4+CD8-CD45RO+ cells were sorted as the memory CD4+ T cells. The sequenced sample was memory CD4+ T cells from blood. All receptors derive from an adult in good health and CMV-seronegative.

This chain links TRBV15 with TRBJ1-1; no reliable D call. CDR1 and CDR2 from the germline V gene are LNHNV and YYDKDF (reference sequence). There are 14 residues in the CDR3. V lost 0 bases and J 6 bases, leaving 11 bases between the germline ends. CDR3 region: CATSRDRSSAEAFF. CDR3 coding DNA: TGTGCCACCAGCAGAGATAGATCGTCGGCTGAAGCTTTCTTT.

The CDR3 reads CASSRLAGVNTGELFF. In DNA form, the CDR3 reads TGTGCCAGCAGCCGTTTAGCGGGAGTTAACACCGGGGAGCTGTTTTTT. V gene TRBV7-7 combines with J gene TRBJ2-2; 9 bases agree with TRBD2. V dropped 5 bases and J dropped 2; count of bases not matched to a gene: 6. This CDR3 spans 16 amino acids. CDR1 SSHAT and CDR2 FNYEAQ come from the germline V gene (reference sequence).

In its sample, this clone is medium-sized (0.01 to 0.1%). V and J are TRBV7-9 and TRBJ2-5; D may be TRBD2 (5 bases). Germline values: CDR1 SEHNR, CDR2 FQNEAQ (reference sequence). V dropped 3 bases and J dropped 5 bases, with 10 bases sitting between them. The CDR3 is 13 amino acids. The CDR3 DNA is TGTGCCAGCAGCTTTTCGACGGGGGAGACCCAGTACTTC. It translates to CASSFSTGETQYF.

This chain connects TRBV28 to TRBJ2-3; D is unresolved. Looked up from germline, CDR1 is MDHEN and CDR2 is SYDVKM. The CDR3 length is 14 residues. Deletions cut 5 bases from V and 2 bases from J, with 11 bases between. CDR3 region: CASSMTHTTDTQYF. For the CDR3, the DNA is TGTGCCAGCAGTATGACGCATACCACAGATACGCAGTATTTT.

This clone was seen only once. Here the CDR3 reads CASSAGLNTGELFF. Here the CDR3 DNA reads TGCGCCAGCTCAGCAGGGCTGAACACCGGGGAGCTGTTTTTT. This chain connects TRBV5-1 to TRBJ2-2; maybe TRBD1 (5 bases). Germline V lookup: CDR1 SGHRS, CDR2 YFSETQ. The ends were cut back, 7 bases at V and 1 base at J, with 11 bases in the middle. CDR3 length: 14 residues.

The genes are TRBV11-3 and TRBJ2-3; no firm D call. The CDR3 has 13 amino acids. Germline V gene data show CDR1 as SGHNT and CDR2 as YENEEA. Trimming left V 1 base short and J 6 bases short, with 8 bases between. DNA of the CDR3: TGTGCCAGCAGCTTAGGCCGGCTGGATACGCAGTATTTT. Its protein is CASSLGRLDTQYF. Full variable domain (outside the CDR3, taken from reference TRBV11-3 and TRBJ2-3): EAGVVQSPRYKIIEKKQPVAFWCNPISGHNTLYWYLQNLGQGPELLIRYENEEAVDDSQLPKDRFSAERLKGVDSTLKIQPAELGDSAVYLCASSLGRLDTQYFGPGTRLTVL.

The count of this clone is one. The rearrangement uses TRBV11-2 and TRBJ1-3; 9 bases fit TRBD1. Per germline, CDR1 SGHAT and CDR2 FQNNGV. Trimming removed 5 bases from V and 4 bases from J; junction bases left unmatched: 6. CDR3 length: 15 amino acids. The CDR3 is CASSVQGAPGNTIYF. The CDR3 nucleotides read TGTGCCAGCAGCGTACAGGGGGCGCCCGGAAACACCATATATTTT.

This sequence joins TRBV10-3 and TRBJ2-1; D call uncertain. The CDR3 is 11 residues long. V was cut by 8 bases and J by 8 bases, with 10 bases left in between. CDR1 is ENHRY and CDR2 is SYGVKD in the germline V gene. CDR3 sequence (DNA): TGTGCCATCGCGAAGGCCGATGAGCAGTTCTTC. This translates into CAIAKADEQFF.

This clone was counted a single time. This sequence joins TRBV11-2 and TRBJ2-1; D unclear. Germline V lookup: CDR1 SGHAT, CDR2 FQNNGV. The CDR3 contains 13 residues. Trimming left V 1 base short and J 7 bases short, with 8 bases between. CDR3 nucleotide sequence: TGTGCCAGCAGCTTAGGACTGCAGAATGAGCAGTTCTTC. It is translated as CASSLGLQNEQFF.

Only one count was recorded for this clone. This CDR3 is also generated by other DNA sequences in the sample. The chain has TRBV9 and TRBJ1-2; D not certain. This CDR3 is 12 amino acids long. The germline CDR1 and CDR2 sequences are SGDLS and YYNGEE. With 0 bases removed from V and 5 bases from J, the gap between germline ends came to 5 bases. Here the CDR3 DNA reads TGTGCCAGCAGCGTAGACCAGTATGGCTACACCTTC. The encoded protein is CASSVDQYGYTF.

The chain has TRBV4-1 and TRBJ2-2; TRBD2 aligns across 8 bases. Germline CDR1 MGHRA, CDR2 YSYEKL. V lost 3 bases, J lost 7 bases, and 16 bases stayed unmatched. This CDR3 region has 18 residues. CDR3 coding DNA: TGCGCCAGCAGCCAGAGAGTTAGCGGGATCCGGGTAGGCGGGGAGCTGTTTTTT. Its translation: CASSQRVSGIRVGGELFF.

In its sample, this clone was seen a few times. This sequence joins TRBV19 and TRBJ1-3; TRBD1 might be the D (6 bases). This CDR3 has 14 residues. V was trimmed by 8 bases and J by 0 bases, leaving 11 bases between them. Germline CDR1 reads LNHDA; CDR2 reads SQIVND (reference sequence). In nucleotides, the CDR3 is TGTGCCAGTGCGGACAGAAGCTCTGGAAACACCATATATTTT. As protein: CASADRSSGNTIYF. Variable domain in full (rest from reference TRBV19 and TRBJ1-3): DGGITQSPKYLFRKEGQNVTLSCEQNLNHDAMYWYRQDPGQGLRLIYYSQIVNDFQKGDIAEGYSVSREKKESFPLTVTSAQKNPTAFYLCASADRSSGNTIYFGEGSWLTVV.

This clone is medium-sized in the sample. This chain uses TRBV30 with TRBJ1-3; D is uncertain. The length of the CDR3 is 12 residues. The V end was cut by 6 bases, the J end by 1 base, with 7 bases between. The germline V gene has CDR1 GTSNPN and CDR2 SVGIG (reference sequence). The CDR3 is CACKSSGNTIYF. In DNA, the CDR3 is TGTGCCTGCAAGAGTTCTGGAAACACCATATATTTT.

To note about this clone: The sample carries other DNA sequences with the same CDR3. The chain has TRBV4-1 and TRBJ2-7, with TRBD2 matching 13 bases. Germline CDR1 MGHRA, CDR2 YSYEKL. CDR3 length: 16 amino acids. V trimming: 3 bases; J trimming: 3 bases; junction bases outside the gene matches: 5. The CDR3 spells CASSQEGLAGSYEQYF. CDR3 coding DNA: TGCGCCAGCAGCCAGGAGGGACTAGCGGGGAGCTACGAGCAGTACTTC.

The chain joins TRBV28 to TRBJ1-5; D is perhaps TRBD1 (6 bases). The V gene's germline CDR1 is MDHEN and CDR2 SYDVKM. This CDR3 has 14 residues. V was trimmed by 4 bases and J by 2 bases, leaving 9 bases between them. The CDR3 spells CASSSDSRNQPQHF. CDR3 sequence (DNA): TGTGCCAGCAGTTCGGACAGCCGCAATCAGCCCCAGCATTTT.

The V gene is TRBV6-5, the J gene TRBJ2-7; 7 positions agree with TRBD1. Trimming cost V 2 bases and J 3 bases; bases outside gene matches: 4. Per the germline V gene, CDR1 is MNHEY and CDR2 is SVGAGI. This CDR3 spans 14 amino acids. As DNA, the CDR3 is TGTGCCAGCAGTTACCTAGGGGACAGCTACGAGCAGTACTTC. Protein: CASSYLGDSYEQYF.

The chain employs TRBV28 and TRBJ2-7; D is undetermined. Deletions cut 2 bases from V and 6 bases from J, with 11 bases between. The germline V gene encodes CDR1 MDHEN and CDR2 SYDVKM. The CDR3 is made up of 13 amino acids. The CDR3 coding sequence is TGTGCCAGCAGTTTACGCCCCAGCCCCGAGCAGTACTTC. This encodes CASSLRPSPEQYF.

The chain recombines TRBV5-4 with TRBJ2-5; D possibly matches TRBD1 or TRBD2 (6 bases each). Germline CDR1 and CDR2: SGHNT and YYREEE (reference sequence). Trimming took 4 bases from V and 1 from J, leaving 14 bases between them. There are 15 residues in the CDR3. In DNA, the CDR3 is TGTGCCAGCAGCCCACGGAGGGGGATCCAAGAGACCCAGTACTTC. This gives the protein CASSPRRGIQETQYF. The full variable domain, with the rest looked up from reference TRBV5-4 and TRBJ2-5, is ETGVTQSPTHLIKTRGQQVTLRCSSQSGHNTVSWYQQALGQGPQFIFQYYREEENGRGNFPPRFSGLQFPNYSSELNVNALELDDSALYLCASSPRRGIQETQYFGPGTRLLVL.

In its sample, this clone was seen a few times. V is TRBV30 and J is TRBJ1-1; 7 bases agree with TRBD1. CDR1 is GTSNPN and CDR2 is SVGIG in the germline V gene (reference sequence). The CDR3 has 13 residues. V trimming: 7 bases; J trimming: 2 bases; junction bases outside the gene matches: 7. DNA of the CDR3: TGTGCCTCTAGGGACAGACTTAACACTGAAGCTTTCTTT. Translated: CASRDRLNTEAFF.

The V gene is TRBV19, the J gene TRBJ2-1; the D gene is possibly TRBD2 (5 bases). This CDR3 comprises 15 residues. The germline V gene encodes CDR1 LNHDA and CDR2 SQIVND (reference sequence). Trimming shortened V by 7 bases and J by 6 bases, and 19 bases separated the two germline ends. This CDR3 reads CASTKSRRFGNEQFF. The DNA for the CDR3 is TGTGCCAGTACTAAAAGTAGGAGGTTTGGCAATGAGCAGTTCTTC.

The CDR3 loop reads CASSQDLAGVGNTIYF. The CDR3 DNA sequence: TGTGCCAGCAGCCAAGATCTAGCTGGGGTCGGAAACACCATATATTTT. This chain joins TRBV14 and TRBJ1-3; D remains ambiguous. Germline CDR1 reads SGHDN; CDR2 reads FVKESK. This CDR3 is built from 16 residues. Between the trimmed V and J ends, which lost 0 bases and 4 bases, there was a span of 13 bases.

This clone has only one observation. The chain recombines TRBV6-5 with TRBJ2-3; D possibly corresponds to TRBD2 (6 bases). Germline V lookup: CDR1 MNHEY, CDR2 SVGAGI. This CDR3 is built from 15 residues. V was cut by 6 bases and J by 4 bases, with 17 bases left in between. The CDR3, as DNA: TGTGCCAGCAGGTCCGGGACTGGAATATCAGATACGCAGTATTTT. It yields the protein CASRSGTGISDTQYF.

J is TRBJ1-1 and V is TRBV18; D is undetermined. CDR3 length: 12 amino acids. V shed 4 bases and J shed 1 base, with 4 bases lying between them. CDR1 is KGHSH, CDR2 LQKENI, per germline. CDR3 loop: CASSRANTEAFF. The CDR3 nucleotides are TGTGCCAGCTCACGGGCGAACACTGAAGCTTTCTTT.

This chain uses TRBV7-9 with TRBJ2-1; D ambiguous. Trimming pared 2 bases from V and 9 bases from J, leaving 11 bases between. The CDR3 extends over 13 amino acids. The germline V gene encodes CDR1 SEHNR and CDR2 FQNEAQ (reference sequence). The CDR3 loop is CASSLNLRGEQFF. The CDR3 nucleotides read TGTGCCAGCAGCTTAAACCTTCGAGGTGAGCAGTTCTTC.

V and J are TRBV5-1 and TRBJ2-6; TRBD1 matches at 10 bases. J was trimmed by 0 bases and V by 0 bases; bases with no gene match: 0. The CDR3 length is 17 residues. Germline CDR1 SGHRS, CDR2 YFSETQ. In nucleotides, the CDR3 is TGCGCCAGCAGCTTGGGGACAGGGGGCTCTGGGGCCAACGTCCTGACTTTC. It translates to CASSLGTGGSGANVLTF.

The gene calls are TRBV7-2 and TRBJ1-2; 7 nucleotides match TRBD1. Looked up from germline, CDR1 is SGHTA and CDR2 is FQGNSA. V trimming: 4 bases; J trimming: 4 bases; junction bases outside the gene matches: 3. The CDR3 has 13 residues. CDR3: CASSSGQIYGYTF. The DNA for the CDR3 is TGTGCCAGCAGCTCGGGACAGATCTATGGCTACACCTTC.

This rearrangement joins TRBV28 to TRBJ1-1; 7 bases agree with TRBD1. The V segment lost 6 bases and the J segment 5 bases; nucleotides outside the gene matches: 9. Germline V gene data show CDR1 as MDHEN and CDR2 as SYDVKM. CDR3 length: 14 amino acids. In DNA, the CDR3 is TGTGCCAGCAGGAAACAGGGGAGAGGTACTGAAGCTTTCTTT. It yields the protein CASRKQGRGTEAFF.

This CDR3 is CASSLTSGPSSGANVLTF. DNA of the CDR3: TGTGCCAGCAGCTTGACTAGCGGTCCTAGCTCTGGGGCCAACGTCCTGACTTTC. The V gene is TRBV11-2, the J gene TRBJ2-6; 9 bases align to TRBD2. The CDR3 consists of 18 residues. Germline lookup yields CDR1 SGHAT and CDR2 FQNNGV. V was clipped by 3 bases and J by 0 bases; unmatched bases: 6.

The genes are TRBV28 and TRBJ1-2, with a tentative D call TRBD1 (5 bases). The length of the CDR3 is 13 residues. V dropped 6 bases and J dropped 8 bases, with 16 bases sitting between them. The germline CDR1 and CDR2 sequences are MDHEN and SYDVKM. In DNA, the CDR3 is TGTGCCAGCAGCCTCGAGGGACGGAGAGGCTACACCTTC. This encodes CASSLEGRRGYTF.

This chain uses TRBV11-2 with TRBJ2-1; the D gene is possibly TRBD1 (5 bases). Germline CDR1 is SGHAT and CDR2 is FQNNGV. This CDR3 region has 17 residues. The germline V and J ends were trimmed by 6 bases and 6 bases, with 24 bases remaining between them. The CDR3 protein is CASSSPRTSPVGNEQFF. CDR3 coding DNA: TGTGCCAGCAGTTCTCCCCGGACATCCCCCGTGGGCAATGAGCAGTTCTTC.

This clone was counted a few times. The chain couples TRBV27 to TRBJ1-2; D is uncertain. CDR1 MNHEY and CDR2 SMNVEV come from the germline V gene (reference sequence). Trimming took 8 bases from V and 5 from J, leaving 15 bases between them. This CDR3 comprises 13 residues. This CDR3 reads CASRHLLGYGYTF. In nucleotides, the CDR3 is TGTGCCAGCCGACACCTGCTGGGTTATGGCTACACCTTC.

This rearrangement joins TRBV14 to TRBJ2-2; D not resolved. The length of the CDR3 is 15 residues. CDR1 SGHDN and CDR2 FVKESK come from the germline V gene. V was cut by 2 bases and J by 6 bases, with 13 bases left in between. DNA for the CDR3: TGTGCCAGCAGCCAATCCCCTACACGCTCCGGGGAGCTGTTTTTT. Protein product: CASSQSPTRSGELFF.